This record concerns one T cell receptor (beta chain) sequence. The data originate from a study of sequential checkpoint blockade in melanoma. Study at large: Both treatment sequences were followed by maintenance nivolumab.

Clones were sequenced by immunoSEQ multiplex PCR, and TCRdb holds only the in-frame ones, with some missing. The table has over 10,000 clones, approximately 69% seen once. The CDR3 consists of 15 residues. V trimming: 5 bases; J trimming: 0 bases; junction bases outside the gene matches: 6. Per the germline V gene, CDR1 is LNHDA and CDR2 is SQIVND (reference sequence). Sample treatment: randomized to nivolumab then ipilimumab (arm A) or the reverse (arm B). From thawed PBMCs, live CD3+CD8+ cells negative for CD19 and CD56 were sorted. The clonotype was recovered from a human donor with melanoma. The gene calls are TRBV19 and TRBJ1-1; the match to TRBD1 covers 7 bases. The starting material was CD8+ T cells sorted from blood (inferred from file names), obtained from a patient given nivolumab and ipilimumab in sequence. The CDR3 region is CASSGWDSLNTEAFF. Written as DNA, the CDR3 is TGTGCCAGTAGTGGGTGGGACAGTTTGAACACTGAAGCTTTCTTT. Using reference TRBV19 and TRBJ1-1 for the parts outside the CDR3, the full variable domain is DGGITQSPKYLFRKEGQNVTLSCEQNLNHDAMYWYRQDPGQGLRLIYYSQIVNDFQKGDIAEGYSVSREKKESFPLTVTSAQKNPTAFYLCASSGWDSLNTEAFFGQGTRLTVV.